This TCR beta chain was obtained from a study of response to subunit inactivated influenza vaccine. General study results and limits: With each seasonal influenza vaccination, the authors suggested, few new T cells are recruited.

The CDR3 extends over 15 amino acids. Germline CDR1 SEHNR, CDR2 FQNEAQ (reference sequence). Many counts were recorded for this clonotype. The antigen remains unidentified. Germline is not matched at one junction end, which may reflect a read error. TCRdb re-called the RT-PCR reads with MiXCR, one entry per CDR3 protein. The sample includes hundreds of thousands of distinct CDR3 sequences, about 18% of them seen just once. This rearrangement joins TRBV7-9 to TRBJ2-7; 7 positions match TRBD1. This clonotype was sampled from a man aged 50 to 59 who received an inactivated influenza vaccine. This sample comprised PBMCs from blood, obtained roughly 5 days after vaccination. DNA of the CDR3: TGTGCCAGCAGCTTACATACAGGGGTCTCCAACGAGCAGTACTTC. It encodes CASSLHTGVSNEQYF.